Each of the 7 T cell receptor beta chains below was sequenced from the same sample in a study of cytomegalovirus exposure and HLA in healthy donors. PCR primers comprised 60 Vbeta and 13 Jbeta primers. Clones were sequenced by immunoSEQ multiplex PCR, and TCRdb holds only the in-frame ones, with some missing. The sample has about 210,000 clones; less than 90% are singletons. Sample: PBMCs. These TCRs come from a woman aged 25-40 years in good health and CMV-seronegative.

The V call is TRBV6-6, the J call TRBJ2-3; 11 nucleotides agree with TRBD2. Germline loops: CDR1 MNHNY, CDR2 SVGAGI (reference sequence). The trim removed 6 bases at V and 2 bases at J, leaving 7 bases unmatched. The CDR3 is 16 amino acids. The CDR3 region is CASSLGTSGTTDTQYF. The CDR3 bases are TGTGCCAGCAGCCTTGGGACTAGCGGAACCACAGATACGCAGTATTTT.

This clone has a single count. The V gene is TRBV7-2, the J gene TRBJ1-5, with D maybe TRBD1 (5 bases). Germline V gene lookup returns CDR1 SGHTA and CDR2 FQGNSA. The V gene lost 4 bases and the J gene lost 4 bases, with 8 bases spanning the gap. The CDR3 has 13 amino acids. CDR3 amino acids: CASSSSGNQPQHF. CDR3 in DNA: TGTGCCAGCAGCTCGTCAGGGAATCAGCCCCAGCATTTT.

This chain links TRBV29-1 with TRBJ2-7; TRBD2 might be the D (7 bases). The CDR3 contains 12 residues. Germline V gives CDR1 SQVTM, CDR2 ANQGSEA. Trimming cost V 4 bases and J 5 bases, with 12 bases left between them. The CDR3 reads CSVGRGGDEQYF. In nucleotides, the CDR3 is TGCAGCGTTGGGAGGGGGGGAGACGAGCAGTACTTC.

The chain couples TRBV28 to TRBJ1-1; tentatively, D is TRBD1 (6 bases). The germline V and J ends were trimmed by 3 bases and 2 bases, with 13 bases remaining between them. Germline loops: CDR1 MDHEN, CDR2 SYDVKM. This CDR3 is built from 15 residues. The CDR3 loop reads CASSFTRGINTEAFF. CDR3 bases: TGTGCCAGCAGTTTCACCAGGGGCATAAACACTGAAGCTTTCTTT.

The chain is built from TRBV6-1 and TRBJ1-2, with 9 bases fitting TRBD1. V dropped 6 bases and J dropped 4; count of bases not matched to a gene: 9. The CDR3 loop spans 15 amino acids. CDR1 and CDR2 from the germline V gene are MNHNS and SASEGT. The CDR3 region is CASSEYRGQGYGYTF. The CDR3 DNA is TGTGCCAGCAGCGAATACAGGGGGCAGGGCTATGGCTACACCTTC.

The chain is built from TRBV28 and TRBJ1-2; D perhaps matches TRBD1 (5 bases). Germline CDR1 reads MDHEN; CDR2 reads SYDVKM. The CDR3 contains 13 residues. Trimming removed 3 bases at V and 8 bases at J, with 13 bases between. This CDR3 reads CASSFQGDRGYTF. The CDR3 region has the DNA TGTGCCAGCAGTTTCCAAGGGGATCGGGGCTACACCTTC.

This chain joins TRBV5-1 and TRBJ1-3; weak D call: TRBD1 (5 bases). The CDR3 has 16 residues. In germline, CDR1 is SGHRS, CDR2 YFSETQ. V was clipped by 0 bases and J by 0 bases, with 10 bases between them. The CDR3 sequence: CASSLGQRSSGNTIYF. Here the CDR3 DNA reads TGCGCCAGCAGCTTGGGACAGAGAAGCTCTGGAAACACCATATATTTT.